This paragraph covers one TCR beta chain sequence. Attached unique molecular identifiers marked individual cDNA molecules. TCRdb ran MiXCR on the 5' RACE reads and lists one entry per CDR3 protein. The sample contains fewer than 100,000 distinct CDR3 sequences, about 16% of which appear only once. The CDR3 is 12 residues long. J gave up 6 bases and V 7 bases, and 5 bases lay outside the gene matches. The data were obtained in a study of early T cells in non-severe SARS-CoV-2 infection. The sequence was obtained from an adult who was a healthcare worker with PCR-confirmed SARS-CoV-2 infection or an uninfected control (not recorded which). Input material: whole blood. The chain uses TRBV12-3 or TRBV12-4 and TRBJ2-7, with 8 bases that match TRBD2. CDR3 residues: CASNGGAAEQYF. The CDR3 DNA reads as TGTGCCAGCAACGGGGGGGCCGCCGAGCAGTACTTC.